The 5 T cell receptor beta chains below were found in one sample sequenced in a study of blood T cell repertoires in COVID-19. The repertoire was sequenced with immunoSEQ multiplex PCR; TCRdb's copy has only in-frame clones and lacks some. The repertoire has tens of thousands of clones, more than 70% of them found once; the top ten carry roughly 19%. What was sequenced was peripheral blood. The receptors here all came from a human donor in a cohort sampled during active COVID-19.

As regards this clone: One junction end does not reproduce the germline sequence, and a read error may be involved. V and J are TRBV29-1 and TRBJ1-1; TRBD1 matches at 9 bases. Looked up from germline, CDR1 is SQVTM and CDR2 is ANQGSEA. This CDR3 comprises 13 residues. This chain's CDR3 is CSAPGQGRTVAFF. For the CDR3, the DNA is TGCAGCGCCCCGGGACAGGGTCGAACTGTAGCTTTCTTT.

This clone appeared once. This chain connects TRBV5-1 to TRBJ2-7, with a possible D match to TRBD1 (6 bases). Trimming stripped 0 bases from V and 4 bases from J, with 14 bases between. The germline V gene encodes CDR1 SGHRS and CDR2 YFSETQ. The CDR3 is 15 residues long. The DNA for the CDR3 is TGCGCCAGCAGCTTGGTTGGGGGCGGGTGGTACGAGCAGTACTTC. Encoded protein: CASSLVGGGWYEQYF. Full variable domain (remainder filled in from reference TRBV5-1 and TRBJ2-7): KAGVTQTPRYLIKTRGQQVTLSCSPISGHRSVSWYQQTPGQGLQFLFEYFSETQRNKGNFPGRFSGRQFSNSRSEMNVSTLELGDSALYLCASSLVGGGWYEQYFGPGTRLTVT.

The table lists this clone with a count of one. The chain has TRBV14 and TRBJ2-3; 9 bases line up with TRBD2. There are 16 residues in the CDR3. Germline CDR1 reads SGHDN; CDR2 reads FVKESK. Unmatched junction bases numbered 14, after V lost 6 bases and J lost 7 bases. The CDR3 DNA follows: TGTGCCAGCAGTGACGTTTCCGGGACTAGCATAAATACGCAGTATTTT. It yields the protein CASSDVSGTSINTQYF.

The chain employs TRBV27 and TRBJ2-1, with D perhaps TRBD2 (5 bases). V dropped 2 bases and J dropped 0 bases, with 14 bases sitting between them. The germline gives CDR1 MNHEY, CDR2 SMNVEV (reference sequence). The CDR3 sequence is 17 residues long. CDR3 region: CASSLLALGSSYNEQFF. In DNA, the CDR3 is TGTGCCAGCAGTTTACTGGCCCTGGGGAGCTCCTACAATGAGCAGTTCTTC.

V and J are TRBV5-1 and TRBJ2-5; D might be TRBD1 (9 bases). V shed 4 bases and J shed 2 bases, with 15 bases lying between them. Germline CDR1 reads SGHRS; CDR2 reads YFSETQ. The CDR3 has 15 amino acids. The CDR3 sequence: CASSRSGTGQETQYF. As DNA, the CDR3 is TGCGCCAGCAGCCGTAGCGGGACAGGGCAAGAGACCCAGTACTTC. The variable domain in full, with the rest retrieved from reference TRBV5-1 and TRBJ2-5, is KAGVTQTPRYLIKTRGQQVTLSCSPISGHRSVSWYQQTPGQGLQFLFEYFSETQRNKGNFPGRFSGRQFSNSRSEMNVSTLELGDSALYLCASSRSGTGQETQYFGPGTRLLVL.